These 11 T cell receptor beta chains share one sample of origin, sequenced in a study of T cell responses to AZD1222 COVID-19 vaccine. Libraries were prepared by immunoSEQ multiplex PCR; TCRdb keeps only in-frame clonotypes and omits some of them. The sample shows around 150,000 clones, approximately 90% of them seen only once. Sample: peripheral blood, taken on day 0 of AZD1222 vaccination. These receptors all come from an adult in good health.

The V call is TRBV12-3 or TRBV12-4, the J call TRBJ1-1; D call uncertain. V lost 1 base, J lost 5 bases, and 8 bases lay in between. The CDR3 spans 13 residues. The CDR3 sequence: CASSLDSWTEAFF. The CDR3 nucleotides are TGTGCCAGCAGTTTAGACAGCTGGACTGAAGCTTTCTTT.

The chain employs TRBV7-9 and TRBJ2-2; D perhaps matches TRBD2 (6 bases). The CDR3 extends over 15 amino acids. Trimming removed 0 bases at V and 5 bases at J, with 10 bases between. Per the germline V gene, CDR1 is SEHNR and CDR2 is FQNEAQ (reference sequence). DNA for the CDR3: TGTGCCAGCAGCTTAGCGTTGGCGGGAACCGGGGAGCTGTTTTTT. As protein: CASSLALAGTGELFF.

CDR3 amino acids: CASSFSGNTGELFF. The CDR3, as DNA: TGTGCCAGCAGCTTCTCCGGGAACACCGGGGAGCTGTTTTTT. V is TRBV7-9 and J is TRBJ2-2; D ambiguous. The CDR3 sequence is 14 residues long. V lost 3 bases, J lost 1 base, and 6 bases lay in between. In germline, CDR1 is SEHNR, CDR2 FQNEAQ (reference sequence).

This sequence joins TRBV28 and TRBJ1-5; D not resolved. Trimming shortened V by 5 bases and J by 2 bases, and 13 bases separated the two germline ends. The CDR3 totals 15 residues. The germline V gene encodes CDR1 MDHEN and CDR2 SYDVKM. This CDR3 reads CASSKITGGNQPQHF. The CDR3 bases are TGTGCCAGCAGTAAGATTACTGGGGGCAATCAGCCCCAGCATTTT.

The chain has TRBV27 and TRBJ2-1; TRBD2 matches at 12 bases. The V gene's germline CDR1 is MNHEY and CDR2 SMNVEV (reference sequence). V shed 2 bases and J 6 bases; nucleotides not matched to a gene: 2. CDR3 length: 15 amino acids. CDR3 protein: CASSLALAGGNEQFF. CDR3 nucleotide sequence: TGTGCCAGCAGTTTAGCACTAGCGGGAGGCAATGAGCAGTTCTTC.

The chain couples TRBV6-5 to TRBJ2-5; D is perhaps TRBD1 (6 bases). CDR1 and CDR2 (germline): MNHEY, SVGAGI. Trimming took off 2 bases at V and 5 bases at J, with 18 bases between the two ends. CDR3 size: 16 residues. CDR3 region: CASSYQGGGHRETQYF. The CDR3 DNA is TGTGCCAGCAGTTACCAAGGGGGTGGTCACAGGGAGACCCAGTACTTC.

The chain joins TRBV11-3 to TRBJ1-2; the match to TRBD1 covers 7 bases. Germline-derived CDR1 and CDR2 are SGHNT and YENEEA. This CDR3 is 14 amino acids long. Unmatched junction bases numbered 1, after V lost 0 bases and J lost 3 bases. CDR3 sequence reads: CASSLEGGYYGYTF. CDR3 bases: TGTGCCAGCAGCTTAGAAGGGGGCTACTATGGCTACACCTTC.

The chain links TRBV5-6 to TRBJ1-5; D remains ambiguous. This CDR3 is 12 amino acids long. Germline CDR1 is SGHDT and CDR2 is YYEEEE. The germline V and J ends were trimmed by 2 bases and 6 bases, with 6 bases remaining between them. The CDR3 DNA follows: TGTGCCAGCAGCTTCGGTGCTCAGCCCCAGCATTTT. Translating gives CASSFGAQPQHF.

This sequence joins TRBV13 and TRBJ1-6; D unresolved. In germline, CDR1 is PRHDT, CDR2 FYEKMQ (reference sequence). V lost 8 bases to trimming and J lost 7 bases, with 9 bases between them. The CDR3 totals 12 residues. CDR3 sequence: CASQVLNSPLHF. In DNA form, the CDR3 reads TGTGCCAGCCAAGTCCTAAATTCACCCCTCCACTTT. Full variable domain (remainder filled in from reference TRBV13 and TRBJ1-6): AAGVIQSPRHLIKEKRETATLKCYPIPRHDTVYWYQQGPGQDPQFLISFYEKMQSDKGSIPDRFSAQQFSDYHSELNMSSLELGDSALYFCASQVLNSPLHFGNGTRLTVT.

The chain recombines TRBV7-2 with TRBJ2-3; D is undetermined. CDR3 length: 12 amino acids. Per the germline V gene, CDR1 is SGHTA and CDR2 is FQGNSA. V was cut by 4 bases and J by 8 bases, with 10 bases left in between. CDR3 amino acids: CASSSLVGTQYF. As DNA, the CDR3 is TGTGCCAGCAGCTCCTTAGTGGGTACGCAGTATTTT.

The chain uses TRBV9 and TRBJ2-7, with D hard to call. The CDR3 totals 14 residues. V lost 0 bases and J lost 0, with 7 bases in between. Germline V lookup: CDR1 SGDLS, CDR2 YYNGEE. CDR3 nucleotides: TGTGCCAGCAGCGTAGGCCCGGGCTCCTACGAGCAGTACTTC. Translating it yields CASSVGPGSYEQYF.